Listed here are 9 T cell receptor beta chains from one sample, sequenced in a study of Ad26.COV2.S vaccination and SARS-CoV-2 variants. Only in-frame clones appear in the TCRdb table, and some are missing; sequencing was by immunoSEQ multiplex PCR. There are 300,000 to 450,000 clones in the sample; 92% occur only once, and 3.9% lies in the top ten. This sample comprised peripheral blood, obtained after recovery from COVID-19. The receptors stem from a human donor who had recovered from COVID-19.

The chain joins TRBV6-6 to TRBJ2-2; 13 bases align to TRBD2. The CDR3 covers 16 residues. Germline values: CDR1 MNHNY, CDR2 SVGAGI (reference sequence). The junction had 11 bases not matched to a gene; V was cut back by 6 bases and J by 10 bases. CDR3 sequence: CASRRTSGGGYEELFF. For the CDR3, the DNA is TGTGCCAGCAGGAGGACTAGCGGGGGTGGGTACGAGGAGCTGTTTTTT.

This sequence joins TRBV5-6 and TRBJ1-2, with 7 bases fitting TRBD1. Germline V gives CDR1 SGHDT, CDR2 YYEEEE. The CDR3 extends over 14 amino acids. After removal of 1 base from V and 13 bases from J, the junction contained 13 bases not matched to a gene. CDR3 DNA sequence: TGTGCCAGCAGCTTGCCAGGACAGGTCCGGCGCGTCACCTTC. Amino acids: CASSLPGQVRRVTF.

The chain carries TRBV2 and TRBJ1-5; TRBD1 might be the D (5 bases). V lost 6 bases and J 4 bases, leaving 13 bases between the germline ends. From germline, CDR1 is SNHLY and CDR2 FYNNEI. CDR3 length: 14 residues. The CDR3 sequence is CASRETDPNQPQHF. The CDR3, as DNA: TGTGCCAGCAGAGAGACAGACCCTAATCAGCCCCAGCATTTT.

The genes are TRBV27 and TRBJ2-7; TRBD1 or TRBD2 may be the D gene (5 bases each). V lost 5 bases and J 0 bases, leaving 11 bases between the germline ends. The CDR3 contains 14 residues. Germline CDR1 reads MNHEY; CDR2 reads SMNVEV (reference sequence). The CDR3 protein is CASSEGPVSYEQYF. The CDR3 DNA reads as TGTGCCAGCAGTGAGGGGCCGGTCTCCTACGAGCAGTACTTC.

The chain couples TRBV19 to TRBJ1-5; no clear D gene. Germline V gives CDR1 LNHDA, CDR2 SQIVND (reference sequence). V lost 0 bases and J lost 3, with 12 bases in between. CDR3 length equals 16 residues. CDR3 coding DNA: TGTGCCAGTAGTATAGAGGGTAAGGGATTCAATCAGCCCCAGCATTTT. Its protein is CASSIEGKGFNQPQHF. Full variable domain (missing parts from reference TRBV19 and TRBJ1-5): DGGITQSPKYLFRKEGQNVTLSCEQNLNHDAMYWYRQDPGQGLRLIYYSQIVNDFQKGDIAEGYSVSREKKESFPLTVTSAQKNPTAFYLCASSIEGKGFNQPQHFGDGTRLSIL.

The chain recombines TRBV6-4 with TRBJ2-2, with D tentatively TRBD1 (5 bases). Germline CDR1 reads MRHNA; CDR2 reads SNTAGT. Trimming cost V 4 bases and J 2 bases, with 11 bases left between them. The CDR3 spans 15 residues. CDR3 nucleotide sequence: TGTGCCAGCAGTGCGAACCAGGGAAACACCGGGGAGCTGTTTTTT. It yields the protein CASSANQGNTGELFF.

This clone was counted a single time. This chain joins TRBV2 and TRBJ2-5, with TRBD2 matching 7 bases. The CDR3 totals 13 residues. From germline, CDR1 is SNHLY and CDR2 FYNNEI. V trimming: 7 bases; J trimming: 0 bases; junction bases outside the gene matches: 2. CDR3 sequence (DNA): TGTGCCAGCAAGCGGGGTTACCAAGAGACCCAGTACTTC. Protein sequence: CASKRGYQETQYF.

This clone was recorded only once. CDR3 sequence reads: CASSSGQGNEKLFF. The CDR3 region has the DNA TGTGCCAGCAGCTCCGGACAGGGTAATGAAAAACTGTTTTTT. This rearrangement joins TRBV5-4 to TRBJ1-4, with 8 bases aligning to TRBD1. V trimming: 3 bases; J trimming: 4 bases; junction bases outside the gene matches: 2. This CDR3 spans 14 amino acids. The V gene's germline CDR1 is SGHNT and CDR2 YYREEE (reference sequence).

In this sample, this clone turned up a few times. J is TRBJ2-7 and V is TRBV6-5; possible D gene TRBD2, 6 bases. Trimming cost V 5 bases and J 2 bases, with 13 bases left between them. There are 14 residues in the CDR3. Germline CDR1 is MNHEY and CDR2 is SVGAGI. DNA of the CDR3: TGTGCCAGCAGTCGGGAGTTTACCGCCTACGAGCAGTACTTC. This translates into CASSREFTAYEQYF.